This T cell receptor (beta chain) was documented in a study of glioma-infiltrating T cells. General study points: Only very few CDR3 sequences appeared in both tissue and blood.

The iRepertoire nested amplicon-rescue multiplex PCR amplified TCR alpha and beta CDR3s from RNA. MiXCR was run by TCRdb on the multiplex PCR reads, yielding one entry per CDR3 protein. The data hold over 130,000 distinct CDR3 sequences, with roughly two fifths observed a single time. With regard to this clonotype: Its antigen is undetermined.

Germline V lookup: CDR1 MNHEY, CDR2 SVGAGI. V was shortened by 0 bases and J by 8 bases, with 13 bases between the two germline ends. The CDR3 is made up of 15 amino acids. The clonotype originates from a human donor with low-grade glioma or glioblastoma, undergoing nonglioma brain surgery, or in good health (not recorded which). What was sequenced was glioma tissue, nonneoplastic brain tissue, or PBMCs (not recorded which). This chain links TRBV6-5 with TRBJ1-4, with a weak D call TRBD1 (6 bases). The CDR3 sequence is CASSYSQGRGEKLFF. In DNA, the CDR3 is TGTGCCAGCAGTTACTCCCAGGGGCGAGGGGAAAAACTGTTTTTT.